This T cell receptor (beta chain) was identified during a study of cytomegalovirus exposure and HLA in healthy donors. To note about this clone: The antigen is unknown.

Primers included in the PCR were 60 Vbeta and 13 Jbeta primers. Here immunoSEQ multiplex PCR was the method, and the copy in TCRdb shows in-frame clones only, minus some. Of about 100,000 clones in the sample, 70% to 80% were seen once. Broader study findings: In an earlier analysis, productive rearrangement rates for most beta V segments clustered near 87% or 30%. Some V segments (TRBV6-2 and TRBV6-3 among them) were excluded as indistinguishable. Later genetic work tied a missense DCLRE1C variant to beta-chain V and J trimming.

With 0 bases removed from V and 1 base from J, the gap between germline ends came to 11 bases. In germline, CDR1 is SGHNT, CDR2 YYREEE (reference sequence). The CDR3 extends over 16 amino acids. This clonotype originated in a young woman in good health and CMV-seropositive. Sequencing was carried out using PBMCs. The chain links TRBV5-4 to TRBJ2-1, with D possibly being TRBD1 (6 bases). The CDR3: CASSLGQGTSYNEQFF. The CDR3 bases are TGTGCCAGCAGCTTGGGCCAGGGGACATCCTACAATGAGCAGTTCTTC.